What follows are 7 T cell receptor beta chains derived from one specimen sequenced in a study of T cell changes during pregnancy in multiple sclerosis. The method was immunoSEQ multiplex PCR; TCRdb's version includes in-frame clones alone and lacks a portion of them. Of about 70,000 clones listed, about 91% are singletons. The input for sequencing was peripheral blood, taken in the first trimester of pregnancy. Source of these receptors: a female donor with multiple sclerosis, enrolled in a pregnancy study.

This clone was detected once. The V call is TRBV6-5, the J call TRBJ2-5; 9 bases align to TRBD1. The CDR3 is 14 residues long. Germline V gene sequence: CDR1 MNHEY, CDR2 SVGAGI. The J segment lost 3 bases and the V segment lost 7 bases, leaving 6 bases of the junction unmatched. The CDR3, as DNA: TGTGCCAGCACCCGGACAGGGGTCAAAGAGACCCAGTACTTC. Translation: CASTRTGVKETQYF.

The V and J genes are TRBV6-1 and TRBJ2-3; D unresolved. V was shortened by 4 bases and J by 4 bases, with 6 bases between the two germline ends. CDR1 is MNHNS and CDR2 is SASEGT in the germline V gene. The CDR3 sequence is 12 residues long. CDR3 sequence reads: CASSAVADTQYF. The CDR3 coding sequence is TGTGCCAGCAGTGCGGTCGCAGATACGCAGTATTTT.

The chain is built from TRBV6-1 and TRBJ2-2; maybe TRBD2 (5 bases). The CDR3 consists of 14 residues. CDR1 is MNHNS and CDR2 is SASEGT in the germline V gene. V was shortened by 4 bases and J by 4 bases, with 10 bases between the two germline ends. CDR3 sequence (DNA): TGTGCCAGCAGTGGGAGGACCCCCACCGGGGAGCTGTTTTTT. Amino acids: CASSGRTPTGELFF.

CDR3 bases: TGCGCCAGCAGCCAGGGACTAGCGGCTCCCTACGAGCAGTACTTC. Protein product: CASSQGLAAPYEQYF. This chain uses TRBV4-1 with TRBJ2-7; the match to TRBD2 covers 11 bases. This CDR3 is built from 15 residues. The germline CDR1 and CDR2 sequences are MGHRA and YSYEKL. V gave up 3 bases and J gave up 2 bases; unmatched junction bases: 3.

The chain is built from TRBV2 and TRBJ2-1; 10 bases match TRBD1. V dropped 6 bases and J dropped 4; count of bases not matched to a gene: 9. There are 16 residues in the CDR3. Per germline, CDR1 SNHLY and CDR2 FYNNEI. Here the CDR3 DNA reads TGTGCCAGCAGAGGGTACCGGGACAGGGGATACAATGAGCAGTTCTTC. Translating it yields CASRGYRDRGYNEQFF.

In the case of this clone: The DNA is left out, because the CDR3 cannot be placed on it with certainty; the CDR3 is given as TCRdb lists it. The V and J genes are TRBV12-5 and TRBJ2-3; TRBD1, the D gene given by the table, was not confirmed from the DNA. The CDR3 is 15 amino acids in total, end residues counted. Per the germline V gene, CDR1 is LGHNT and CDR2 is FRNRAP. CDR3 sequence reads: CASGTGVPGGDTQYF.

V gene TRBV5-1 combines with J gene TRBJ2-7; TRBD2 agrees at 10 bases. CDR3 length: 15 amino acids. Germline-derived CDR1 and CDR2 are SGHRS and YFSETQ. Germline trimming cut 4 bases from V and 4 bases from J; bases unmatched to any gene: 8. The CDR3 sequence: CASSPTGLADYEQYF. In DNA, the CDR3 is TGCGCCAGCAGCCCGACCGGACTAGCGGATTACGAGCAGTACTTC.